One TCR beta chain is described in this entry. This entry is derived from a study of T cell changes during pregnancy in multiple sclerosis. The table came from immunoSEQ multiplex PCR; TCRdb's copy has only in-frame clones and leaves some out. The profile covers roughly 42,000 clones, with 90% to 95% appearing a single time and 7% taken by the ten largest. Germline V gene sequence: CDR1 MNHEY, CDR2 SVGAGI. V shed 5 bases and J 5 bases; nucleotides not matched to a gene: 7. This CDR3 is 14 amino acids long. V gene TRBV6-5 combines with J gene TRBJ2-7; 9 bases match TRBD1. The receptor's source is a female donor with multiple sclerosis, enrolled in a pregnancy study. The input for sequencing was CD8+ T cells from peripheral blood mononuclear cells, taken in the third trimester of pregnancy. DNA of the CDR3: TGTGCCAGCAGTCTCGGGACAGGGTTCGACGAGCAGTACTTC. Its protein product is CASSLGTGFDEQYF.